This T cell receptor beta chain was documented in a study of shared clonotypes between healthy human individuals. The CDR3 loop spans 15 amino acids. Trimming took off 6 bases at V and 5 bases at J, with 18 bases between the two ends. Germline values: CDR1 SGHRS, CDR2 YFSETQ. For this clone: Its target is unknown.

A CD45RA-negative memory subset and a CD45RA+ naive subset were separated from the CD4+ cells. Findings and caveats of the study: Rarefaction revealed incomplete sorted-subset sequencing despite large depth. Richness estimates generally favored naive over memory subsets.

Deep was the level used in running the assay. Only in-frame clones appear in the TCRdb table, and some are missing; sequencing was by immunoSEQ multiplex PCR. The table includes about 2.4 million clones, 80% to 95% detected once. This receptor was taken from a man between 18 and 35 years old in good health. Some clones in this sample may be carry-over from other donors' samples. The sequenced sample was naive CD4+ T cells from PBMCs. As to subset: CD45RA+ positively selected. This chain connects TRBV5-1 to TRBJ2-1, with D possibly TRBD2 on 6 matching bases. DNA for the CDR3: TGCGCCAGCACCGTTGCGCCTAGCGTAGACAATGAGCAGTTCTTC. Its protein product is CASTVAPSVDNEQFF. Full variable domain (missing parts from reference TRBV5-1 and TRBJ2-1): KAGVTQTPRYLIKTRGQQVTLSCSPISGHRSVSWYQQTPGQGLQFLFEYFSETQRNKGNFPGRFSGRQFSNSRSEMNVSTLELGDSALYLCASTVAPSVDNEQFFGPGTRLTVL.